Following are 19 T cell receptor beta chains from one sample sequenced in a study of identical twins. MiXCR, applied by TCRdb to the 5' RACE reads, yields one record per CDR3 protein. Of 210,000 or so distinct CDR3 sequences listed, approximately 15% were seen once; the top ten hold 40%. These data were also filed under a second study, of T cells expressing NK-cell markers.

Source material: CD8+ T cells sorted from blood. The receptors originated from a woman aged 18-29 years in good health.

About this clonotype: A single base separates this from a much larger clone, so it may be a read error. The chain employs TRBV12-3 or TRBV12-4 and TRBJ1-1, with TRBD1 as a possible D gene (5 bases). Deletions cut 6 bases from V and 4 bases from J, with 12 bases between. This CDR3 is 13 amino acids long. The CDR3 DNA sequence: TGTGCCAGCAGCACGGGGCCGGGCACTGAAGCTTTCTTT. It is translated as CASSTGPGTEAFF.

The chain recombines TRBV7-2 with TRBJ2-2, with D possibly TRBD1 on 5 matching bases. V shed 3 bases and J shed 9 bases, with 20 bases lying between them. The CDR3 covers 16 residues. Germline CDR1 reads SGHTA; CDR2 reads FQGNSA. DNA for the CDR3: TGTGCCAGCAGCTTCCCCCCAACACTTTGGGGCCGGGAGCTGTTTTTT. This translates into CASSFPPTLWGRELFF.

A few counts support this clonotype. This CDR3 reads CASSLGPGSRSYEQYF. The CDR3 DNA is TGTGCCAGCAGCTTAGGTCCAGGGTCTCGCTCCTACGAGCAGTACTTC. J is TRBJ2-7 and V is TRBV7-6, with D possibly being TRBD1 (5 bases). Trimming cost V 1 base and J 0 bases, with 13 bases left between them. The length of the CDR3 is 16 residues. Germline V gene data show CDR1 as SGHVS and CDR2 as FNYEAQ.

The rearrangement links TRBV5-1 to TRBJ1-4; D is unresolved. The V end was cut by 0 bases, the J end by 13 bases, with 13 bases between. Germline V gene sequence: CDR1 SGHRS, CDR2 YFSETQ. The CDR3 spans 13 residues. This CDR3 reads CASSLEVEGGLFF. The CDR3 DNA is TGCGCCAGCAGCTTGGAGGTCGAGGGCGGACTGTTTTTT.

V is TRBV7-2 and J is TRBJ2-7, with TRBD2 identical over 7 bases. CDR1 is SGHTA and CDR2 is FQGNSA in the germline V gene. The CDR3 spans 15 residues. With V trimmed by 2 bases and J by 3 bases, 7 bases remained unmatched. The CDR3 region has the DNA TGTGCCAGCAGCTTAACAACGGGAGGATTCTACGAGCAGTACTTC. Protein product: CASSLTTGGFYEQYF.

Only a few counts were recorded for this clonotype. The rearrangement uses TRBV12-3 or TRBV12-4 and TRBJ1-6; unclear D gene. This CDR3 is 12 amino acids long. V shed 6 bases and J shed 6 bases, with 6 bases lying between them. The CDR3 loop reads CASRGPNSPLHF. CDR3 bases: TGTGCCAGCAGAGGGCCTAATTCACCCCTCCACTTT.

The V gene is TRBV25-1, the J gene TRBJ2-1, with D maybe TRBD2 (6 bases). The CDR3 spans 15 residues. Trimming removed 2 bases from V and 0 bases from J, with 8 bases in between. CDR1 and CDR2 (germline): MGHDK, SYGVNS. This CDR3 reads CASSEGGSSYNEQFF. The CDR3 nucleotides read TGTGCCAGCAGTGAAGGGGGGAGCTCCTACAATGAGCAGTTCTTC.

This clonotype was counted only a few times. V gene TRBV28 combines with J gene TRBJ1-6, with D perhaps TRBD1 (6 bases). The V end lost 1 base, the J end lost 5 bases, and 12 bases lay between the germline ends. Germline lookup yields CDR1 MDHEN and CDR2 SYDVKM. This CDR3 comprises 16 residues. This CDR3 is CASSLYWTDNNSPLHF. CDR3 sequence (DNA): TGTGCCAGCAGTTTATACTGGACAGACAATAATTCACCCCTCCACTTT.

The chain uses TRBV7-8 and TRBJ1-1; D unclear. CDR1 is SGHVS, CDR2 FQNEAQ, per germline. The CDR3 contains 15 residues. With 2 bases removed from V and 0 bases from J, the gap between germline ends came to 10 bases. In nucleotides, the CDR3 is TGTGCCAGCAGCTTACGTCAAGGGCTGAACACTGAAGCTTTCTTT. Its translation is CASSLRQGLNTEAFF.

This clonotype has a handful of counts. The rearrangement joins TRBV6-2 or TRBV6-3 to TRBJ2-1; the match to TRBD2 covers 10 bases. Germline CDR1 reads MNHEY; CDR2 reads SVGEGT. The CDR3 contains 14 residues. Unmatched junction bases numbered 6, after V lost 5 bases and J lost 8 bases. The DNA for the CDR3 is TGTGCCAGCAGTCCAGCGGGAGGGACGGATGAGCAGTTCTTC. Translation gives CASSPAGGTDEQFF.

This chain links TRBV20-1 with TRBJ2-7; no clear D. Germline lookup yields CDR1 DFQATT and CDR2 SNEGSKA (reference sequence). The CDR3 extends over 14 amino acids. V was trimmed by 2 bases and J by 0 bases, leaving 11 bases between them. The CDR3 DNA reads as TGCAGTGCTAGACCCATCCAGAGCTCCTACGAGCAGTACTTC. It yields the protein CSARPIQSSYEQYF.

There are many counts of this clonotype. CDR3 in amino acids: CASTHGTGSSYEQYF. CDR3 coding DNA: TGTGCCAGCACCCACGGGACAGGAAGCTCCTACGAGCAGTACTTC. The V and J genes are TRBV6-1 and TRBJ2-7; 8 bases map to TRBD1. CDR3 length: 15 amino acids. In germline, CDR1 is MNHNS, CDR2 SASEGT. J gave up 0 bases and V 7 bases, and 8 bases lay outside the gene matches.

This chain connects TRBV12-3 or TRBV12-4 to TRBJ1-1; D is ambiguous. Trimming took 3 bases from V and 6 from J, leaving 8 bases between them. The CDR3 runs to 12 residues. The CDR3 is CASSFSLAEAFF. CDR3 sequence (DNA): TGTGCCAGCAGTTTCTCCCTGGCTGAAGCTTTCTTT.

The chain recombines TRBV3-1 with TRBJ2-2, with 12 bases that match TRBD2. CDR3 length equals 17 residues. CDR1 and CDR2 from the germline V gene are LGHDT and YNNKEL (reference sequence). V dropped 7 bases and J dropped 3; count of bases not matched to a gene: 9. In DNA form, the CDR3 reads TGTGCCAGCACCCCTGGACTAGCGGGATTCGACACCGGGGAGCTGTTTTTT. It is translated as CASTPGLAGFDTGELFF.

This clonotype was detected only a few times. The chain joins TRBV24-1 to TRBJ1-1, with D maybe TRBD1 (5 bases). The CDR3 is made up of 14 amino acids. Between the trimmed V and J ends, which lost 0 bases and 5 bases, there was a span of 9 bases. In germline, CDR1 is KGHDR, CDR2 SFDVKD. CDR3 sequence: CATSDLRGRTEAFF. For the CDR3, the DNA is TGTGCCACCAGTGATTTGCGGGGGAGGACTGAAGCTTTCTTT.

This rearrangement joins TRBV20-1 to TRBJ2-7, with D maybe TRBD1 (6 bases). Trimming cost V 6 bases and J 3 bases, with 15 bases left between them. This CDR3 is 13 amino acids long. Germline values: CDR1 DFQATT, CDR2 SNEGSKA (reference sequence). CDR3 region: CSATGTKLYEQYF. Here the CDR3 DNA reads TGCAGTGCAACCGGGACAAAACTCTACGAGCAGTACTTC.

This clonotype has only a few counts. The rearrangement uses TRBV20-1 and TRBJ2-7; 9 bases fit TRBD2. The V segment lost 6 bases and the J segment 1 base; nucleotides outside the gene matches: 4. The CDR3 loop spans 13 amino acids. Germline CDR1 reads DFQATT; CDR2 reads SNEGSKA (reference sequence). The CDR3 DNA is TGCAGTGCGCAGACTAGCGGTTCCTACGAGCAGTACTTC. It codes for CSAQTSGSYEQYF.

This chain links TRBV10-3 with TRBJ2-1; 7 nucleotides line up with TRBD2. This CDR3 spans 13 amino acids. The germline gives CDR1 ENHRY, CDR2 SYGVKD. V dropped 7 bases and J dropped 4; count of bases not matched to a gene: 4. DNA of the CDR3: TGTGCCATCAAAACTAGCGATTACAATGAGCAGTTCTTC. Protein product: CAIKTSDYNEQFF.

This chain uses TRBV7-9 with TRBJ2-6; D not resolved. There are 14 residues in the CDR3. Germline V gene lookup returns CDR1 SEHNR and CDR2 FQNEAQ (reference sequence). The germline V and J ends were trimmed by 5 bases and 3 bases, with 8 bases remaining between them. The CDR3 loop reads CASSGYIGANVLTF. Here the CDR3 DNA reads TGTGCCAGCAGCGGGTATATTGGGGCCAACGTCCTGACTTTC.